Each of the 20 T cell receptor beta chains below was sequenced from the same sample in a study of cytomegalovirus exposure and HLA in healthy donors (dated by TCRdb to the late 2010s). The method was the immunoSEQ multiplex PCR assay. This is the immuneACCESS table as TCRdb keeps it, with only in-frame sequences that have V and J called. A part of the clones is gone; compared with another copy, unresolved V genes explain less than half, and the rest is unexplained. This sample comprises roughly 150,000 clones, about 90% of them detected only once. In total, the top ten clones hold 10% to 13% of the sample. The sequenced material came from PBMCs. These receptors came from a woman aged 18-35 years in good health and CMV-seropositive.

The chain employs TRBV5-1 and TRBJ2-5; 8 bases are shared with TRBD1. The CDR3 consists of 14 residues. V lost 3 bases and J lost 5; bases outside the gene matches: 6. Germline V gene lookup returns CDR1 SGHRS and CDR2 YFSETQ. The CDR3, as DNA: TGCGCCAGCAGCTCAGGGGGCGTTGGGGAGACCCAGTACTTC. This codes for CASSSGGVGETQYF.

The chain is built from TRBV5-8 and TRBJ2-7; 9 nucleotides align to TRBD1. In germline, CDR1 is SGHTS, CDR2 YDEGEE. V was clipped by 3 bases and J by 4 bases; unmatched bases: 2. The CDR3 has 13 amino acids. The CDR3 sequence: CASSWDREYEQYF. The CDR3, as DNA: TGTGCCAGCAGCTGGGACAGGGAATACGAGCAGTACTTC. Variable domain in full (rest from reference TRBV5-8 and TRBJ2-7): EAGVTQSPTHLIKTRGQQATLRCSPISGHTSVYWYQQALGLGLQFLLWYDEGEERNRGNFPPRFSGRQFPNYSSELNVNALELEDSALYLCASSWDREYEQYFGPGTRLTVT.

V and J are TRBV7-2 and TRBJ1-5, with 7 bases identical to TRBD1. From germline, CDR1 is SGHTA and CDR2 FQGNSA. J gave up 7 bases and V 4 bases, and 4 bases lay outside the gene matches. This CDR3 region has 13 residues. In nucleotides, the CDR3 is TGTGCCAGCAGCTCCACAGGGGTCCAGCCCCAGCATTTT. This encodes CASSSTGVQPQHF.

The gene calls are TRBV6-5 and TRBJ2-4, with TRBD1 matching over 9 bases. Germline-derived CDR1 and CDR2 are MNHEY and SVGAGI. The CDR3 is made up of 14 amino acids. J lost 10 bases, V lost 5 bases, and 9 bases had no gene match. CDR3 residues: CASSQDRGVLIQYF. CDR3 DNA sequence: TGTGCCAGCAGTCAAGACAGGGGGGTATTAATTCAGTACTTC.

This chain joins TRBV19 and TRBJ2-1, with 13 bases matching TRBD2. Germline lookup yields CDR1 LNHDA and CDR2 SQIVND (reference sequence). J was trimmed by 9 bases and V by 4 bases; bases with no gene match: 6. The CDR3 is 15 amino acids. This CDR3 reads CASSTTSGRAGEQFF. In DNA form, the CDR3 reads TGTGCCAGTAGTACAACTAGCGGGAGGGCCGGTGAGCAGTTCTTC.

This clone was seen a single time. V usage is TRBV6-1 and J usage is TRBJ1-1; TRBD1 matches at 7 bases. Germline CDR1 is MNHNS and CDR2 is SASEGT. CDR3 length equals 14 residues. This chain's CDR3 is CATQRGTVSTEAFF. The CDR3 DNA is TGTGCAACACAGCGGGGGACAGTAAGCACTGAAGCTTTCTTT.

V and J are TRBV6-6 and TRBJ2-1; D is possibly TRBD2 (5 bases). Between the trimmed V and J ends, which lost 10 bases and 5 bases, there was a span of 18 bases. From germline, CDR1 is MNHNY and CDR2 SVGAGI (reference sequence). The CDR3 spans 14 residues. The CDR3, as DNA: TGTGCCACTACTACACCGACTAAAAACAATGAGCAGTTCTTC. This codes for CATTTPTKNNEQFF.

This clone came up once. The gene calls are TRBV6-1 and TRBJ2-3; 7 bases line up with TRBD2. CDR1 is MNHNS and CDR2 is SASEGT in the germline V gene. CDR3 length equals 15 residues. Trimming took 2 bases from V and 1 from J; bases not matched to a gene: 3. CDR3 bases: TGTGCCAGCAGTGAAATTGCGGGAGGCACAGATACGCAGTATTTT. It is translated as CASSEIAGGTDTQYF.

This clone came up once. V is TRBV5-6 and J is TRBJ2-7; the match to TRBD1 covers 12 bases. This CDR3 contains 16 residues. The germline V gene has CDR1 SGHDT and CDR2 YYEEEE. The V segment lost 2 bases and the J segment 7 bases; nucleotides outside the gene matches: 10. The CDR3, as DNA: TGTGCCAGCAGCTTCCTCCGACGGGACAGGGGGCAAGAGCAGTACTTC. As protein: CASSFLRRDRGQEQYF.

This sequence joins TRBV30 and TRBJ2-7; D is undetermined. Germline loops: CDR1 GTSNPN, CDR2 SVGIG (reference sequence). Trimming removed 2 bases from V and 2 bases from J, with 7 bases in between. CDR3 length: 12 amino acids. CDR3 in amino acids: CAWSHKTYEQYF. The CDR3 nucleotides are TGTGCCTGGAGTCACAAGACCTACGAGCAGTACTTC. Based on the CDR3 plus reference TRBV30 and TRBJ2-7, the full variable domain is SQTIHQWPATLVQPVGSPLSLECTVEGTSNPNLYWYRQAAGRGLQLLFYSVGIGQISSEVPQNLSASRPQDRQFILSSKKLLLSDSGFYLCAWSHKTYEQYFGPGTRLTVT.

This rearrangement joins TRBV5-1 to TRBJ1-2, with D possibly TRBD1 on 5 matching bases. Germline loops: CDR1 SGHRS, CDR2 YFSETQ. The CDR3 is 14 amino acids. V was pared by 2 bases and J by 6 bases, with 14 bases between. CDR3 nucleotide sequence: TGCGCCAGCAGCTTCCCCGACAGTTTCGATGGCTACACCTTC. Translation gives CASSFPDSFDGYTF.

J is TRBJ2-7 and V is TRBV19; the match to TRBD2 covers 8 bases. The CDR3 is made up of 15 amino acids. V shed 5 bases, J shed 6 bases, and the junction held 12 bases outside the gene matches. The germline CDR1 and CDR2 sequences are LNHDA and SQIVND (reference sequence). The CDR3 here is CASSPSGRAYGEQYF. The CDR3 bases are TGTGCCAGTAGTCCATCCGGGAGGGCCTACGGCGAGCAGTACTTC. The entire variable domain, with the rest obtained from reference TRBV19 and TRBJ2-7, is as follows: DGGITQSPKYLFRKEGQNVTLSCEQNLNHDAMYWYRQDPGQGLRLIYYSQIVNDFQKGDIAEGYSVSREKKESFPLTVTSAQKNPTAFYLCASSPSGRAYGEQYFGPGTRLTVT.

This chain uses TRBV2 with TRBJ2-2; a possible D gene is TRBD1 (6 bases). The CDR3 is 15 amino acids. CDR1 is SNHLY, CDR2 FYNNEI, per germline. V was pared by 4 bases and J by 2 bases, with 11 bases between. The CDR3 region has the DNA TGTGCCAGCAGTGGACAGGACACCAACACCGGGGAGCTGTTTTTT. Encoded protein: CASSGQDTNTGELFF.

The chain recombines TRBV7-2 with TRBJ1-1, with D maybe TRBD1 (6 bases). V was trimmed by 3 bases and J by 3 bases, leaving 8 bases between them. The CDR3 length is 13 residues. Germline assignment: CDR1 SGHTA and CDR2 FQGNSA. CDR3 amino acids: CASSLAGDTEAFF. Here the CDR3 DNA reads TGTGCCAGCAGCTTGGCAGGGGACACTGAAGCTTTCTTT.

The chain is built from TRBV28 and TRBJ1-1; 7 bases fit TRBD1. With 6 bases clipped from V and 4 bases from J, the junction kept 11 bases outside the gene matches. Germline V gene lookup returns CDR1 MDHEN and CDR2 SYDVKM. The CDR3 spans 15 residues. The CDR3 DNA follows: TGTGCCAGCAGCCCAACAGGGGTGGACAGCACTGAAGCTTTCTTT. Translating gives CASSPTGVDSTEAFF.

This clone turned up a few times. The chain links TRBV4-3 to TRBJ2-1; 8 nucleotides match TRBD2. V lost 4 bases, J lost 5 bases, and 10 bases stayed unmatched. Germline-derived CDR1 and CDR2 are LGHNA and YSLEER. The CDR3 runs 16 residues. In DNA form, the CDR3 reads TGCGCCAGCAGCCGAGAACTAGCGGAAATACACAATGAGCAGTTCTTC. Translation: CASSRELAEIHNEQFF.

The CDR3 protein is CATSRDGSSGSDNEQFF. DNA for the CDR3: TGTGCCACCAGCAGAGATGGTAGTAGCGGGAGCGACAATGAGCAGTTCTTC. The genes are TRBV15 and TRBJ2-1; TRBD2 agrees at 9 bases. V shed 0 bases, J shed 5 bases, and the junction held 8 bases outside the gene matches. Per germline, CDR1 LNHNV and CDR2 YYDKDF (reference sequence). The CDR3 has 17 residues.

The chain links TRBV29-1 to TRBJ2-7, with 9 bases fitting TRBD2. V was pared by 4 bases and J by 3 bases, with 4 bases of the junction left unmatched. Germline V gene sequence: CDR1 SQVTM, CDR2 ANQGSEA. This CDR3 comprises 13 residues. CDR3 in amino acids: CSVGGGRGYEQYF. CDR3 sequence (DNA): TGCAGCGTTGGAGGCGGGAGGGGCTACGAGCAGTACTTC.

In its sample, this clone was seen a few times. Written as DNA, the CDR3 is TGTGCCAGCAGATTGAGACAGGGTCAGCCCCAGCATTTT. Protein product: CASRLRQGQPQHF. The V call is TRBV6-5, the J call TRBJ1-5; 7 bases map to TRBD1. V shed 6 bases, J shed 6 bases, and the junction held 5 bases outside the gene matches. Germline V gene data show CDR1 as MNHEY and CDR2 as SVGAGI. The CDR3 is 13 residues long.

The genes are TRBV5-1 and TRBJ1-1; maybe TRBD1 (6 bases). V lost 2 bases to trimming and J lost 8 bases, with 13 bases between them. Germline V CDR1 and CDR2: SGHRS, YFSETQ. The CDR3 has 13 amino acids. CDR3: CASSLNTGLEAFF. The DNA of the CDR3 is TGCGCCAGCAGCTTAAATACAGGGTTGGAAGCTTTCTTT. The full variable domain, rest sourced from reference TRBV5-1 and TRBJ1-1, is KAGVTQTPRYLIKTRGQQVTLSCSPISGHRSVSWYQQTPGQGLQFLFEYFSETQRNKGNFPGRFSGRQFSNSRSEMNVSTLELGDSALYLCASSLNTGLEAFFGQGTRLTVV.